This T cell receptor (beta chain) was found in a study of beta chain features in type 1 diabetes. Isolated RNA was reverse transcribed in full, so expressed TCRB transcripts were sequenced. The table came from immunoSEQ multiplex PCR; TCRdb's copy has only in-frame clones and leaves some out. Found here are under 900,000 clones, 17% of them singletons; the top ten hold about 0.02%. V trimming: 11 bases; J trimming: 9 bases; junction bases outside the gene matches: 16. Germline-derived CDR1 and CDR2 are MDHEN and SYDVKM. The CDR3 covers 14 residues. This receptor was obtained from a woman in her late teens or twenties in good health. The chain employs TRBV28 and TRBJ2-1, with 7 nucleotides matching TRBD2. The sample was naive CD4+ T cells from blood. Here the CDR3 reads CAGKRGPGSSEQFF. The CDR3 DNA is TGTGCCGGGAAGCGGGGACCGGGGAGTAGTGAGCAGTTCTTC.